The 32 T cell receptor beta chains given below trace back to one sample, sequenced in a study of T cells in localized non-small cell lung cancer. Profiling relied on immunoSEQ multiplex PCR, and the TCRdb table lists in-frame clones only, not all of them. The sample comprises nearly 15,000 clones, around 83% of which are singletons, and roughly a quarter rests with the top ten. Source: peripheral blood, taken before any cancer treatment. These receptors came from a female donor older than 55 with stage I squamous cell lung carcinoma.

The gene calls are TRBV15 and TRBJ1-5; 9 bases are a match to TRBD1. The CDR3 is made up of 16 amino acids. CDR1 is LNHNV, CDR2 YYDKDF, per germline (reference sequence). The V segment lost 1 base and the J segment 4 bases; nucleotides outside the gene matches: 5. The CDR3 nucleotides read TGTGCCACCAGCAGAGGTCAACAGGGGGCAAATCAGCCCCAGCATTTT. This sequence encodes CATSRGQQGANQPQHF. The full variable domain, completed using reference TRBV15 and TRBJ1-5, is DAMVIQNPRYQVTQFGKPVTLSCSQTLNHNVMYWYQQKSSQAPKLLFHYYDKDFNNEADTPDNFQSRRPNTSFCFLDIRSPGLGDTAMYLCATSRGQQGANQPQHFGDGTRLSIL.

In its sample, this clone was seen once. This chain connects TRBV27 to TRBJ1-5; no reliable D call. The CDR3 is 12 amino acids. The germline V gene encodes CDR1 MNHEY and CDR2 SMNVEV (reference sequence). Trimming took 10 bases from V and 1 from J, leaving 8 bases between them. This chain's CDR3 is CATGRSNQPQHF. DNA of the CDR3: TGTGCCACCGGACGGAGCAATCAGCCCCAGCATTTT.

The V and J genes are TRBV18 and TRBJ2-3, with D perhaps TRBD1 (5 bases). V was clipped by 4 bases and J by 4 bases, with 15 bases between them. CDR1 and CDR2 (germline): KGHSH, LQKENI. This CDR3 has 15 residues. This CDR3 reads CASSLSGSGADTQYF. The CDR3 DNA follows: TGTGCCAGCTCACTCTCAGGGTCAGGAGCAGATACGCAGTATTTT.

The chain joins TRBV5-1 to TRBJ2-6; D might be TRBD1 (6 bases). CDR1 and CDR2 (germline): SGHRS, YFSETQ. The germline V and J ends were trimmed by 1 base and 11 bases, with 13 bases remaining between them. CDR3 length: 14 amino acids. CDR3 in DNA: TGCGCCAGCAGCTTGAGGTCAGGGGTTGACGTCCTGACTTTC. It specifies CASSLRSGVDVLTF.

V and J are TRBV18 and TRBJ1-2, with a tentative D call TRBD1 (6 bases). Germline CDR1 KGHSH, CDR2 LQKENI. V shed 4 bases and J shed 5 bases, with 11 bases lying between them. This CDR3 is built from 13 residues. CDR3 in DNA: TGTGCCAGCTCACGGGGGGCTCAGTATGGCTACACCTTC. Its translation is CASSRGAQYGYTF.

The chain is built from TRBV6-5 and TRBJ1-2; 9 positions agree with TRBD1. The trim removed 6 bases at V and 6 bases at J, leaving 5 bases unmatched. Germline loops: CDR1 MNHEY, CDR2 SVGAGI. The CDR3 runs to 13 residues. CDR3 in amino acids: CASSYRGQDGYTF. The CDR3 bases are TGTGCCAGCAGCTACAGGGGGCAGGATGGCTACACCTTC.

This chain uses TRBV11-3 with TRBJ2-2; 8 bases line up with TRBD2. The CDR3 has 16 amino acids. After removal of 5 bases from V and 5 bases from J, the junction contained 10 bases not matched to a gene. The germline CDR1 and CDR2 sequences are SGHNT and YENEEA. The CDR3 reads CASSLEGLGRTGELFF. The DNA of the CDR3 is TGTGCCAGCAGCCTTGAGGGACTAGGAAGGACCGGGGAGCTGTTTTTT.

As DNA, the CDR3 is TGTGCCAGCAGCCCCCTCACGAACACTGAAGCTTTCTTT. As protein: CASSPLTNTEAFF. This chain connects TRBV5-5 to TRBJ1-1, with unresolved D. The CDR3 is 13 amino acids. Deletions cut 4 bases from V and 1 base from J, with 8 bases between. The V gene's germline CDR1 is SGHKS and CDR2 YYEKEE (reference sequence).

This clone has just one count. V gene TRBV29-1 combines with J gene TRBJ2-5; either TRBD1 or TRBD2 may supply D (6 bases each). V was shortened by 3 bases and J by 2 bases, with 16 bases between the two germline ends. CDR1 and CDR2 (germline): SQVTM, ANQGSEA. This CDR3 contains 15 residues. In DNA form, the CDR3 reads TGCAGCGTTGACGGGGGCGGACCTCTACAAGAGACCCAGTACTTC. As protein: CSVDGGGPLQETQYF.

The chain couples TRBV6-1 to TRBJ2-2; 11 bases agree with TRBD1. The germline CDR1 and CDR2 sequences are MNHNS and SASEGT. The V segment lost 10 bases and the J segment 5 bases; nucleotides outside the gene matches: 3. The CDR3 is 13 residues long. Here the CDR3 reads CATGQGVTGELFF. The CDR3 DNA reads as TGTGCCACGGGACAGGGGGTTACCGGGGAGCTGTTTTTT.

The chain employs TRBV6-1 and TRBJ1-5, with TRBD1 matching over 8 bases. Germline CDR1 reads MNHNS; CDR2 reads SASEGT. The CDR3 extends over 15 amino acids. Trimming removed 6 bases from V and 7 bases from J; junction bases left unmatched: 11. DNA of the CDR3: TGTGCCAGCAGCCACGGGACAGGTGGCGAACAGCCCCAGCATTTT. Its translation: CASSHGTGGEQPQHF.

The rearrangement links TRBV11-2 to TRBJ2-7; either TRBD1 or TRBD2 may fit D (6 bases each). Germline V gene sequence: CDR1 SGHAT, CDR2 FQNNGV. CDR3 length: 17 amino acids. V was shortened by 3 bases and J by 3 bases, with 21 bases between the two germline ends. CDR3 coding DNA: TGTGCCAGCAGCTTCCCCTCAGGGGAGGCTGTGGACTACGAGCAGTACTTC. Its protein product is CASSFPSGEAVDYEQYF.

This chain links TRBV5-3 with TRBJ1-4; D gene ambiguous. TRBV5-3 is flagged as an ORF with uncertain function. The CDR3 covers 19 residues. V dropped 4 bases and J dropped 4 bases, with 26 bases sitting between them. This chain's CDR3 is CARSLLSFGTTKSNEKLFF. CDR3 bases: TGTGCCAGAAGCCTGCTGTCTTTCGGCACTACGAAGAGTAATGAAAAACTGTTTTTT.

This clone appeared once. The rearrangement links TRBV7-6 to TRBJ2-1, with TRBD2 matching 9 bases. The CDR3 extends over 15 amino acids. Germline V gene lookup returns CDR1 SGHVS and CDR2 FNYEAQ. Trimming at V came to 5 bases and at J to 5 bases, leaving 7 bases not matched to a gene. In nucleotides, the CDR3 is TGTGCCAGCAGCGGTATAGCGGGAGAACACAATGAGCAGTTCTTC. Translation gives CASSGIAGEHNEQFF.

The rearrangement joins TRBV4-3 to TRBJ1-2; D is unclear. The CDR3 spans 16 residues. Germline V gene sequence: CDR1 LGHNA, CDR2 YSLEER. The V end lost 0 bases, the J end lost 2 bases, and 13 bases lay between the germline ends. Written as DNA, the CDR3 is TGCGCCAGCAGCCAAGATCATCCAGGAGCCAACTATGGCTACACCTTC. Its translation: CASSQDHPGANYGYTF.

The chain combines TRBV5-1 with TRBJ2-1; D might be TRBD1 or TRBD2, each matching 5 bases. Looked up from germline, CDR1 is SGHRS and CDR2 is YFSETQ. Trimming took 4 bases from V and 3 from J, leaving 11 bases between them. CDR3 length: 14 residues. CDR3 DNA sequence: TGCGCCAGCAGCCCCGGGACGGACTACAATGAGCAGTTCTTC. Protein: CASSPGTDYNEQFF.

The chain has TRBV6-1 and TRBJ1-5, with D unclear. CDR1 is MNHNS, CDR2 SASEGT, per germline. The V and J ends lost 0 bases and 0 bases respectively, with 27 bases between them. This CDR3 contains 22 residues. The CDR3 sequence is CASSEAQFVTFIRLNSNQPQHF. CDR3 DNA sequence: TGTGCCAGCAGTGAAGCGCAATTTGTGACCTTTATTAGACTGAATAGCAATCAGCCCCAGCATTTT.

The rearrangement links TRBV5-4 to TRBJ2-1; possible D gene TRBD1, 5 bases. In germline, CDR1 is SGHNT, CDR2 YYREEE (reference sequence). The CDR3 covers 19 residues. Trimming left V 2 bases short and J 2 bases short, with 23 bases between. The CDR3 here is CASSFRASSLLPPYNEQFF. CDR3 nucleotide sequence: TGTGCCAGCAGCTTCAGGGCTTCCTCCCTCCTTCCTCCCTACAATGAGCAGTTCTTC. The entire variable domain, with the rest obtained from reference TRBV5-4 and TRBJ2-1, is as follows: ETGVTQSPTHLIKTRGQQVTLRCSSQSGHNTVSWYQQALGQGPQFIFQYYREEENGRGNFPPRFSGLQFPNYSSELNVNALELDDSALYLCASSFRASSLLPPYNEQFFGPGTRLTVL.

This sequence joins TRBV7-2 and TRBJ1-5, with D hard to call. V was cut by 8 bases and J by 7 bases, with 15 bases left in between. The CDR3 spans 13 residues. Per germline, CDR1 SGHTA and CDR2 FQGNSA. In DNA form, the CDR3 reads TGTGCCAGCTCAAGACTGGGAGGGCAGCCCCAGCATTTT. It codes for CASSRLGGQPQHF.

V is TRBV11-2 and J is TRBJ2-1; the D gene is possibly TRBD1 (6 bases). V dropped 5 bases and J dropped 6 bases, with 14 bases sitting between them. The CDR3 is 14 residues long. Germline CDR1 and CDR2: SGHAT and FQNNGV. The CDR3 loop is CASSLTGVVNEQFF. The CDR3 region has the DNA TGTGCCAGCAGCCTGACAGGTGTGGTCAATGAGCAGTTCTTC.

In DNA form, the CDR3 reads TGCGCCAGCAGTGTTGGGGGTTCTTTCTCCTACGAGCAGTACTTC. Its translation is CASSVGGSFSYEQYF. The genes are TRBV10-1 and TRBJ2-7; the D call may be TRBD1 or TRBD2 (5 bases each). Looked up from germline, CDR1 is WNHNN and CDR2 is SYGVQD (reference sequence). The CDR3 runs 15 residues. V lost 4 bases and J lost 0, with 13 bases in between.

The chain links TRBV5-6 to TRBJ1-2, with D uncertain. The ends were cut back, 2 bases at V and 3 bases at J, with 11 bases in the middle. CDR1 and CDR2 from the germline V gene are SGHDT and YYEEEE. The CDR3 extends over 14 amino acids. The CDR3 DNA is TGTGCCAGCAGCTTACGGAGGGAATACTATGGCTACACCTTC. Residues: CASSLRREYYGYTF.

The chain joins TRBV21-1 to TRBJ2-3; the table's D call, TRBD1, was not checked against the DNA. TRBV21-1 is a known pseudogene. This CDR3 comprises 17 residues. In DNA, the CDR3 is TGTGCCAGCAGCAAAGAAAAGGGACAGGGGGCAACAGATACGCAGTATTTT. It codes for CASSKEKGQGATDTQYF.

The rearrangement joins TRBV2 to TRBJ1-4; maybe TRBD1 (5 bases). Germline values: CDR1 SNHLY, CDR2 FYNNEI. The CDR3 consists of 16 residues. Trimming took off 3 bases at V and 0 bases at J, with 11 bases between the two ends. In DNA form, the CDR3 reads TGTGCCAGCAGTGACCAGGGAGGATCAACTAATGAAAAACTGTTTTTT. This translates into CASSDQGGSTNEKLFF.

The chain uses TRBV2 and TRBJ2-2; a possible D gene is TRBD1 (5 bases). This CDR3 spans 14 amino acids. The ends were cut back, 7 bases at V and 0 bases at J, with 9 bases in the middle. Germline assignment: CDR1 SNHLY and CDR2 FYNNEI. The CDR3 region has the DNA TGTGCCAGCAAAACAGGAGCGAACACCGGGGAGCTGTTTTTT. This codes for CASKTGANTGELFF.

This clone was counted a single time. The chain links TRBV19 to TRBJ1-2; TRBD1 matches 11 bases. Germline V lookup: CDR1 LNHDA, CDR2 SQIVND (reference sequence). The CDR3 consists of 17 residues. Unmatched junction bases numbered 8, after V lost 5 bases and J lost 0 bases. CDR3: CASSWDRGYSANYGYTF. CDR3 coding DNA: TGTGCCAGTAGTTGGGACAGGGGGTATTCAGCTAACTATGGCTACACCTTC.

CDR3 loop: CSATGNQPQHF. The CDR3 DNA reads as TGCAGTGCTACGGGAAATCAGCCCCAGCATTTT. The chain links TRBV20-1 to TRBJ1-5; D gene uncertain. Germline values: CDR1 DFQATT, CDR2 SNEGSKA (reference sequence). The ends were cut back, 4 bases at V and 4 bases at J, with 5 bases in the middle. This CDR3 is built from 11 residues.

This clone was counted a few times. V usage is TRBV11-2 and J usage is TRBJ1-4; D gene uncertain. The CDR3 loop spans 15 amino acids. Germline CDR1 and CDR2: SGHAT and FQNNGV. V was cut by 0 bases and J by 3 bases, with 8 bases left in between. CDR3 region: CASSLDLGSNEKLFF. In DNA form, the CDR3 reads TGTGCCAGCAGCTTAGATCTAGGGTCTAATGAAAAACTGTTTTTT.

The V gene is TRBV30, the J gene TRBJ2-1, with TRBD2 matching over 7 bases. Germline loops: CDR1 GTSNPN, CDR2 SVGIG (reference sequence). J was trimmed by 9 bases and V by 1 base; bases with no gene match: 6. This CDR3 region has 13 residues. CDR3 amino acids: CAWSDPGEGEQFF. The CDR3 nucleotides read TGTGCCTGGAGTGATCCGGGGGAGGGTGAGCAGTTCTTC. Full variable domain (outside the CDR3, taken from reference TRBV30 and TRBJ2-1): SQTIHQWPATLVQPVGSPLSLECTVEGTSNPNLYWYRQAAGRGLQLLFYSVGIGQISSEVPQNLSASRPQDRQFILSSKKLLLSDSGFYLCAWSDPGEGEQFFGPGTRLTVL.

CDR3: CAWSVPGTAVNTQYF. DNA of the CDR3: TGTGCCTGGAGTGTACCCGGGACAGCGGTAAATACGCAGTATTTT. The chain joins TRBV30 to TRBJ2-3, with 7 bases matching TRBD1. Losses at the gene ends were 0 bases for V and 7 bases for J; bases not matched to a gene: 10. The CDR3 is 15 amino acids. Germline CDR1 and CDR2: GTSNPN and SVGIG (reference sequence).

This clone has more than one count but fewer than ten. Different DNA sequences within this sample yield the same CDR3. The rearrangement uses TRBV2 and TRBJ1-6; unclear D gene. The CDR3 covers 15 residues. V was shortened by 2 bases and J by 7 bases, with 12 bases between the two germline ends. Germline CDR1 and CDR2: SNHLY and FYNNEI. DNA for the CDR3: TGTGCCAGCAGTGAACAGCAGTTGGGGAATTCACCCCTCCACTTT. Protein sequence: CASSEQQLGNSPLHF. The whole variable domain, filled in from reference TRBV2 and TRBJ1-6, reads EPEVTQTPSHQVTQMGQEVILRCVPISNHLYFYWYRQILGQKVEFLVSFYNNEISEKSEIFDDQFSVERPDGSNFTLKIRSTKLEDSAMYFCASSEQQLGNSPLHFGNGTRLTVT.

The chain combines TRBV5-6 with TRBJ1-2; 11 nucleotides match TRBD1. From germline, CDR1 is SGHDT and CDR2 YYEEEE. V dropped 0 bases and J dropped 7; count of bases not matched to a gene: 2. The CDR3 loop spans 14 amino acids. The CDR3 DNA follows: TGTGCCAGCAGCTTGGCTGGACAGGGGGCTGGCTACACCTTC. Protein product: CASSLAGQGAGYTF.